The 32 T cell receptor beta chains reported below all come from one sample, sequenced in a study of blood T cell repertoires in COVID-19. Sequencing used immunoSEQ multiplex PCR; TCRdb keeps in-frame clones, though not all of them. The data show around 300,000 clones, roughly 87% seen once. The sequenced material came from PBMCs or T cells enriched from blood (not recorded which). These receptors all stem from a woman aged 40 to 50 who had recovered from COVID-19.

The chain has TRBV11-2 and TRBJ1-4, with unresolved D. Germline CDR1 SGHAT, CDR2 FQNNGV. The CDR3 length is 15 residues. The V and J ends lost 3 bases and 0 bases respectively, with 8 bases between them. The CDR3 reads CASSFSSATNEKLFF. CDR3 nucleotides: TGTGCCAGCAGCTTTTCTAGCGCAACTAATGAAAAACTGTTTTTT.

CDR3 loop: CASTATGTSGRAYHEQYF. In DNA form, the CDR3 reads TGTGCCAGCACGGCTACCGGGACTAGCGGGAGGGCCTACCACGAGCAGTACTTC. V and J are TRBV27 and TRBJ2-7, with 16 bases lining up with TRBD2. Looked up from germline, CDR1 is MNHEY and CDR2 is SMNVEV (reference sequence). This CDR3 is built from 18 residues. The J segment lost 5 bases and the V segment lost 7 bases, leaving 14 bases of the junction unmatched.

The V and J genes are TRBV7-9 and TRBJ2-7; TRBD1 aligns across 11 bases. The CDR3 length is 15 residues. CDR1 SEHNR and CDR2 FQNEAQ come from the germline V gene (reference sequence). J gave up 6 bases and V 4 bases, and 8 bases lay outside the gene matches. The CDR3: CASSYPGQGEGEQYF. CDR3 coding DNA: TGTGCCAGCAGCTACCCGGGACAGGGGGAAGGCGAGCAGTACTTC. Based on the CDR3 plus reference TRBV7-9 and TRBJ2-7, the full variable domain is DTGVSQNPRHKITKRGQNVTFRCDPISEHNRLYWYRQTLGQGPEFLTYFQNEAQLEKSRLLSDRFSAERPKGSFSTLEIQRTEQGDSAMYLCASSYPGQGEGEQYFGPGTRLTVT.

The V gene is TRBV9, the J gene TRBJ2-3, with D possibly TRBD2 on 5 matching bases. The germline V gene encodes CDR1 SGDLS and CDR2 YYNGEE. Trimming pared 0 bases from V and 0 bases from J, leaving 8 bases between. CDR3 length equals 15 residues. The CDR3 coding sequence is TGTGCCAGCAGCGTAGGAGGGCTAAGCACAGATACGCAGTATTTT. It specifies CASSVGGLSTDTQYF.

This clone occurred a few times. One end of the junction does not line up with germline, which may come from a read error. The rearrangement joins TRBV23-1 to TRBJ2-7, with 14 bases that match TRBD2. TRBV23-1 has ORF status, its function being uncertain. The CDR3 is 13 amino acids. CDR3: CASKTSGRDSMIF. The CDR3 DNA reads TGCGCCAGCAAGACTAGCGGGAGGGATTCGATGATCTTC.

The CDR3 region is CASSSTGARWGLSRGAFF. The CDR3 nucleotides read TGTGCCAGCAGCTCCACCGGCGCTCGCTGGGGGCTAAGTAGGGGAGCTTTCTTT. The chain has TRBV7-2 and TRBJ1-1, with D perhaps matching TRBD1 (6 bases). CDR3 size: 18 residues. Deletions cut 4 bases from V and 10 bases from J, with 31 bases between. The V gene's germline CDR1 is SGHTA and CDR2 FQGNSA.

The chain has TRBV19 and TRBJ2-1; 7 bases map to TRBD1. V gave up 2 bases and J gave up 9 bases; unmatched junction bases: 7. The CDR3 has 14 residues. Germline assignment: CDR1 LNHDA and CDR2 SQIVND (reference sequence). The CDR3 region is CASSISKGAGEQFF. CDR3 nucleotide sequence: TGTGCCAGTAGTATATCCAAGGGGGCAGGTGAGCAGTTCTTC.

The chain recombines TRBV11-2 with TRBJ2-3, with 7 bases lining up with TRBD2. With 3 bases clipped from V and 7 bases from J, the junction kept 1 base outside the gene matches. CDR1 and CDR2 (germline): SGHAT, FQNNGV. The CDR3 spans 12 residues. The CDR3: CASSFGTNTQYF. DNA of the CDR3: TGTGCCAGCAGCTTTGGGACTAATACGCAGTATTTT. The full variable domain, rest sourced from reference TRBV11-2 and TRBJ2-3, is EAGVAQSPRYKIIEKRQSVAFWCNPISGHATLYWYQQILGQGPKLLIQFQNNGVVDDSQLPKDRFSAERLKGVDSTLKIQPAKLEDSAVYLCASSFGTNTQYFGPGTRLTVL.

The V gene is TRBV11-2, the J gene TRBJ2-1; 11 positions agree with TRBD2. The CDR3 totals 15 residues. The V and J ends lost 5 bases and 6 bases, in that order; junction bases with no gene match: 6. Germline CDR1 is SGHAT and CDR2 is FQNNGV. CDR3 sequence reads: CASSRTSGSGNEQFF. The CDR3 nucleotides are TGTGCCAGCAGCCGCACTAGCGGGAGTGGCAATGAGCAGTTCTTC.

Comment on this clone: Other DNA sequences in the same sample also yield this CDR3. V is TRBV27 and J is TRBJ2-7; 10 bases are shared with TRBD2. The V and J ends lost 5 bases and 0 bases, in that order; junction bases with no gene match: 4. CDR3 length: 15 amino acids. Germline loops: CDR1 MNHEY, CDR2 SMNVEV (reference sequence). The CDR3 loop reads CASSPGLANSYEQYF. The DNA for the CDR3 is TGTGCCAGCAGTCCGGGACTAGCGAACTCCTACGAGCAGTACTTC.

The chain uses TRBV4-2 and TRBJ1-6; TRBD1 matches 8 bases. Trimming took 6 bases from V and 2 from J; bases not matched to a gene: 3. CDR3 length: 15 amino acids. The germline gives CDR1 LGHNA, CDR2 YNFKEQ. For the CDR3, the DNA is TGTGCCAGCAGGGCACAGGGGGCCTATAATTCACCCCTCCACTTT. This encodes CASRAQGAYNSPLHF.

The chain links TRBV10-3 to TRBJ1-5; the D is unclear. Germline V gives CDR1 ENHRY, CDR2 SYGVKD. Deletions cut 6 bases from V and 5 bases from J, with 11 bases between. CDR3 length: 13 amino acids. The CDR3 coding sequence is TGTGCCATCAGCGGGAGTTGGGATCAGCCCCAGCATTTT. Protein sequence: CAISGSWDQPQHF.

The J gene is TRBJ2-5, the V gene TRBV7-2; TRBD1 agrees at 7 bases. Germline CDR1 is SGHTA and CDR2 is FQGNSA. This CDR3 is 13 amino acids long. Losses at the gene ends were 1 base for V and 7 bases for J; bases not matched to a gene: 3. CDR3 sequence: CASSLDRGPTQYF. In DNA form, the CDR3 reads TGTGCCAGCAGCTTAGACAGGGGCCCGACCCAGTACTTC.

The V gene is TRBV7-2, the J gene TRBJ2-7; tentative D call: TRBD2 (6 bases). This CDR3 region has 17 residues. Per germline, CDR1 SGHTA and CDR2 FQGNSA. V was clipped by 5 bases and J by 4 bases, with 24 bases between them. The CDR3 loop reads CASSKATGTRAPYEQYF. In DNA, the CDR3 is TGTGCCAGCAGCAAGGCTACCGGGACTCGTGCACCTTACGAGCAGTACTTC. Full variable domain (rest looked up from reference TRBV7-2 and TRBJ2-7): GAGVSQSPSNKVTEKGKDVELRCDPISGHTALYWYRQSLGQGLEFLIYFQGNSAPDKSGLPSDRFSAERTGGSVSTLTIQRTQQEDSAVYLCASSKATGTRAPYEQYFGPGTRLTVT.

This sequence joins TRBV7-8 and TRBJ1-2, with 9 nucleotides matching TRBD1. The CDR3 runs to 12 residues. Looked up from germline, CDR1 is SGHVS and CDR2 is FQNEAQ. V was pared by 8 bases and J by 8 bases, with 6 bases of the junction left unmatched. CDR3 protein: CASWTGDGGYTF. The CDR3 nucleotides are TGTGCCAGCTGGACAGGGGACGGAGGCTACACCTTC.

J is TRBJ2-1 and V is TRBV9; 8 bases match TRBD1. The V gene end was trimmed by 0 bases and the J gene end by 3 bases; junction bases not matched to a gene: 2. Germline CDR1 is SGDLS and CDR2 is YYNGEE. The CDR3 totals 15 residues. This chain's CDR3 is CASSVAGQDYNEQFF. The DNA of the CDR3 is TGTGCCAGCAGCGTAGCGGGACAGGACTACAATGAGCAGTTCTTC.

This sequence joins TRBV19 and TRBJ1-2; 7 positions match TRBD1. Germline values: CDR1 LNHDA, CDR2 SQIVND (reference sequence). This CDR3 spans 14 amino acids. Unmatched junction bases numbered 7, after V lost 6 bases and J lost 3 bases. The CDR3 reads CASRKEGAHYGYTF. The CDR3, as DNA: TGTGCCAGTAGAAAGGAGGGGGCGCACTATGGCTACACCTTC.

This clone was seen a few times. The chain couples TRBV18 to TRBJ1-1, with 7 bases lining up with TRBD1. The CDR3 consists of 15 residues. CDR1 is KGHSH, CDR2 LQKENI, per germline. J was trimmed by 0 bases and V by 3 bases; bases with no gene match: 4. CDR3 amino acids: CASSPPGQLNTEAFF. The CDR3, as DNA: TGTGCCAGCTCACCGCCGGGACAGTTGAACACTGAAGCTTTCTTT.

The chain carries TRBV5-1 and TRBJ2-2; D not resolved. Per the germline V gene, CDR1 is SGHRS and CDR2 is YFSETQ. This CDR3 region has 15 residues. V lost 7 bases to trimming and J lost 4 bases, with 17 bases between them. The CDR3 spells CASRPAEISTGELFF. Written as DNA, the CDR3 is TGCGCCAGCCGTCCGGCGGAGATTTCCACCGGGGAGCTGTTTTTT.

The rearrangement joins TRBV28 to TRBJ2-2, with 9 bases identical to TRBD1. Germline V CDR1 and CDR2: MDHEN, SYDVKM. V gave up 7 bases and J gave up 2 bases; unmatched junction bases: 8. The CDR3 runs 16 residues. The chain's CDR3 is CASNTGGGGNTGELFF. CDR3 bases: TGTGCCAGCAACACAGGGGGCGGCGGTAACACCGGGGAGCTGTTTTTT. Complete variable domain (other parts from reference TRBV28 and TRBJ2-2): DVKVTQSSRYLVKRTGEKVFLECVQDMDHENMFWYRQDPGLGLRLIYFSYDVKMKEKGDIPEGYSVSREKKERFSLILESASTNQTSMYLCASNTGGGGNTGELFFGEGSRLTVL.

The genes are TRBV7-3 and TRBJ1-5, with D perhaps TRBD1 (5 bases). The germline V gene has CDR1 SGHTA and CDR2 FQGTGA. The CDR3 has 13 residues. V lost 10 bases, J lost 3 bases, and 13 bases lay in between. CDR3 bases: TGTGCCACGGCCTTAGGGGCCAATCAGCCCCAGCATTTT. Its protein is CATALGANQPQHF.

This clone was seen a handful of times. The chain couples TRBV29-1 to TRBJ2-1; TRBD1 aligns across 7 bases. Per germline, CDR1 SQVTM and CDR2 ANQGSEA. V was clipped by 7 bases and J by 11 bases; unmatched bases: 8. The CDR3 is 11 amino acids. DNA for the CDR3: TGCAGCGCCTCACAGGGGTACCAGCAGTTCTTC. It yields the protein CSASQGYQQFF.

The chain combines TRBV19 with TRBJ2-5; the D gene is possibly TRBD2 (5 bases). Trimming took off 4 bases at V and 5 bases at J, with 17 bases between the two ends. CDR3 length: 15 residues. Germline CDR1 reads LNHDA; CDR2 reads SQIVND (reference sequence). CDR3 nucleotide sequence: TGTGCCAGTAGTACGAGACTGGCGGGTGTTGAGACCCAGTACTTC. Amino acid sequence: CASSTRLAGVETQYF.

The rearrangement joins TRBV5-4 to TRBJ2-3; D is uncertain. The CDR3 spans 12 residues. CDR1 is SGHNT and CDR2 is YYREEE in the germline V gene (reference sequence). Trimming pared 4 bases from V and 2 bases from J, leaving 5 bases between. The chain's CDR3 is CASSIYTDTQYF. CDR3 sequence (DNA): TGTGCCAGCAGCATATACACAGATACGCAGTATTTT.

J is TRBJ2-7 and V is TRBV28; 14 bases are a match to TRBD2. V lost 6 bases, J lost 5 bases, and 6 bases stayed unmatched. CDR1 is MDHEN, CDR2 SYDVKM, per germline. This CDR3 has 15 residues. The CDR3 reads CASRQGLAGVHEQYF. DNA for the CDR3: TGTGCCAGCAGACAGGGACTAGCGGGAGTCCACGAGCAGTACTTC.

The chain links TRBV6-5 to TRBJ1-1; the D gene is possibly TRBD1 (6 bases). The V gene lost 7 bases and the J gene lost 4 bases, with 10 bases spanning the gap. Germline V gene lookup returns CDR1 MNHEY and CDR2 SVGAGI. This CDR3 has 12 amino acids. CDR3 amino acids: CASTRDITEAFF. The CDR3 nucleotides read TGTGCCAGCACCCGGGACATCACTGAAGCTTTCTTT.

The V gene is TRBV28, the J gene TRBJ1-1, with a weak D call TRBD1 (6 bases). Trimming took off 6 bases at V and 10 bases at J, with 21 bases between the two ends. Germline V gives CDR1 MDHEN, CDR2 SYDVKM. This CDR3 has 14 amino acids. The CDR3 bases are TGTGCCAGCAGAGGGGGTCAGGGCGGTAGAGGAGCTTTCTTT. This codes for CASRGGQGGRGAFF. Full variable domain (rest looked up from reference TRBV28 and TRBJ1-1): DVKVTQSSRYLVKRTGEKVFLECVQDMDHENMFWYRQDPGLGLRLIYFSYDVKMKEKGDIPEGYSVSREKKERFSLILESASTNQTSMYLCASRGGQGGRGAFFGQGTRLTVV.

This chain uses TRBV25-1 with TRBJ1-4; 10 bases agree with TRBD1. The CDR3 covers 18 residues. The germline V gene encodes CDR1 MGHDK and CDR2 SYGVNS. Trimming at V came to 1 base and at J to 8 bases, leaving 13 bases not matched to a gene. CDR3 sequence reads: CASSESRDRGPSREKLFF. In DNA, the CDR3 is TGTGCCAGCAGTGAATCCAGGGACAGGGGCCCAAGCCGGGAAAAACTGTTTTTT.

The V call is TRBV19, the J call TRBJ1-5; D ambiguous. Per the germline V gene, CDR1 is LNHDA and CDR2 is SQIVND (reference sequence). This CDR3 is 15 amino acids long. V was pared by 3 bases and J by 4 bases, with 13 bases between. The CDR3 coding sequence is TGTGCCAGTAGTATTTCCAGGTCATGGAATCAGCCCCAGCATTTT. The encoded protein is CASSISRSWNQPQHF.

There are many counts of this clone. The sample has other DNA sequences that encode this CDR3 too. CDR3 nucleotides: TGTGCCAGCTCACCTGAGTCCTCCTACGAGCAGTACTTC. This translates into CASSPESSYEQYF. The V gene is TRBV18, the J gene TRBJ2-7; D unresolved. This CDR3 is 13 amino acids long. Germline V lookup: CDR1 KGHSH, CDR2 LQKENI. The V end was cut by 3 bases, the J end by 0 bases, with 6 bases between.

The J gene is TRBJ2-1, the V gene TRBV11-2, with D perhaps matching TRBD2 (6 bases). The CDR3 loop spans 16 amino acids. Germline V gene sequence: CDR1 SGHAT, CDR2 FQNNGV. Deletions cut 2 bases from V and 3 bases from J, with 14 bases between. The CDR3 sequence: CASSLPRSGSYNEQFF. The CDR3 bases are TGTGCCAGCAGCTTACCCCGTAGCGGCAGCTACAATGAGCAGTTCTTC.

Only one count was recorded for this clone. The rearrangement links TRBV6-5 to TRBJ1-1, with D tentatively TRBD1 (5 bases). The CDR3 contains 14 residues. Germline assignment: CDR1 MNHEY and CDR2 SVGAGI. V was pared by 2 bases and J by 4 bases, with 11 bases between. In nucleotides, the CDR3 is TGTGCCAGCAGTTACCAGGGCGATTCCACTGAAGCTTTCTTT. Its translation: CASSYQGDSTEAFF.